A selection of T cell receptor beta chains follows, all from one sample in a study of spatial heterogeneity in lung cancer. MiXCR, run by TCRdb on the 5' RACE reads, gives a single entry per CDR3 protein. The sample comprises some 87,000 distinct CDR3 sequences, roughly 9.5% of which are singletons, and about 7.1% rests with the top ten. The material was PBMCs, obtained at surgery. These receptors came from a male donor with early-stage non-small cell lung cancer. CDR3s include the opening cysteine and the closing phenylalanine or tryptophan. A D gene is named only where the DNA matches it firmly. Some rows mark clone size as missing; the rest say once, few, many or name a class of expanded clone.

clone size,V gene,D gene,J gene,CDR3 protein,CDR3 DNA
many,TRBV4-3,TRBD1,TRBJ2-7,CASSRSQGFAYEQYF,TGCGCCAGCAGCCGCTCACAGGGGTTTGCCTACGAGCAGTACTTC
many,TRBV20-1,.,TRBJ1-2,CSAKHTGTTYYGYTF,TGCAGTGCTAAACACACCGGGACCACCTACTATGGCTACACCTTC
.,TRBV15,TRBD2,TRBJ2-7,CATSRGLADRAYEQYF,TGTGCCACCAGCAGAGGACTAGCGGATCGAGCCTACGAGCAGTACTTC
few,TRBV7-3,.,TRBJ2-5,CASSLQGMETQYF,TGTGCCAGCAGCTTACAGGGGATGGAGACCCAGTACTTC
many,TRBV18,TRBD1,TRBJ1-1,CASSPDRGMNTEAFF,TGTGCCAGCTCACCGGACAGGGGCATGAACACTGAAGCTTTCTTT
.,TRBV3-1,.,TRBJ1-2,CASSPERRLNYGYTF,TGTGCCAGCAGCCCCGAACGGCGTCTGAACTATGGCTACACCTTC
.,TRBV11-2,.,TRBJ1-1,CASSPQLNTEAFF,TGTGCCAGCAGCCCACAGTTGAACACTGAAGCTTTCTTT
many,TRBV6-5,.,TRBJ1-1,CASSPRAKMNTEAFF,TGTGCCAGCAGTCCCCGGGCCAAGATGAACACTGAAGCTTTCTTT
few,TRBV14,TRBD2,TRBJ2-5,CASSPSGGPTQYF,TGTGCCAGCAGCCCGAGCGGGGGGCCGACCCAGTACTTC
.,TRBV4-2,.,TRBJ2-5,CASSPWGVQETQYF,TGTGCCAGCAGCCCATGGGGGGTCCAAGAGACCCAGTACTTC
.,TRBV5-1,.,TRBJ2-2,CASSFRQGGKTGELFF,TGCGCCAGCAGCTTCCGACAGGGAGGAAAGACCGGGGAGCTGTTTTTT
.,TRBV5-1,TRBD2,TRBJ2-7,CASSLAGTVEQYF,TGCGCCAGCAGCTTAGCGGGGACGGTCGAGCAGTACTTC
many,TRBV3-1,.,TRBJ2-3,CASSQSLTDTQYF,TGTGCCAGCAGCCAATCTCTCACAGATACGCAGTATTTT
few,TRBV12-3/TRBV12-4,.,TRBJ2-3,CASSGDTDTQYF,TGTGCCAGCTCTGGTGATACAGATACGCAGTATTTT
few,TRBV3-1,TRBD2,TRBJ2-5,CASSQDGTSGRRQETQYF,TGTGCCAGCAGCCAAGATGGGACTAGCGGGAGGCGGCAAGAGACCCAGTACTTC
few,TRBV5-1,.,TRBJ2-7,CASSSTAYYEQYF,TGCGCCAGCAGCTCGACAGCCTACTACGAGCAGTACTTC
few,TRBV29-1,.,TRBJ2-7,CSFTRSSYEQYF,TGCAGCTTCACCCGGTCCTCCTACGAGCAGTACTTC
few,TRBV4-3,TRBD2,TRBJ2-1,CASSQRLAGSYNEQFF,TGCGCCAGCAGCCAAAGACTAGCGGGCTCCTACAATGAGCAGTTCTTC
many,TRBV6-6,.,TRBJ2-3,CASSRGLAKADTQYF,TGTGCCAGCAGCCGCGGGCTAGCCAAGGCAGATACGCAGTATTTT
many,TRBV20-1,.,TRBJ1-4,CSARDPQLVSAEKLFF,TGCAGTGCTAGAGATCCCCAGCTGGTGAGCGCCGAAAAACTGTTTTTT
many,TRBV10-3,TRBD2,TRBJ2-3,CAISEWEGRDTQYF,TGTGCCATCAGTGAGTGGGAGGGCAGAGATACGCAGTATTTT
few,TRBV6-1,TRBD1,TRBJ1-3,CASRRTGREVATIYF,TGTGCCAGCAGAAGGACAGGGAGGGAGGTAGCCACCATATATTTT
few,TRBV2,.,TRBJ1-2,CAISTLGLWEYGYTF,TGTGCCATCAGTACCTTGGGTCTGTGGGAATATGGCTACACCTTC
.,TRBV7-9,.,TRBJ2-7,CASSPSTRYEQYF,TGTGCCAGCAGTCCCTCTACCCGCTACGAGCAGTACTTC
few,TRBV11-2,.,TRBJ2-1,CASSLGLHNEQFF,TGTGCCAGCAGCCTGGGACTGCACAATGAGCAGTTCTTC
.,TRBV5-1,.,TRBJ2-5,CASSLLRNQETQYF,TGCGCCAGCAGCTTACTGAGGAACCAAGAGACCCAGTACTTC
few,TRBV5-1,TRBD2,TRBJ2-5,CASSLAGGTTQETQYF,TGCGCCAGCAGCTTGGCCGGGGGGACTACCCAAGAGACCCAGTACTTC
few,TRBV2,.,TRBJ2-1,CASSFSPLGDEQFF,TGTGCCAGCAGTTTCTCACCTCTGGGAGATGAGCAGTTCTTC
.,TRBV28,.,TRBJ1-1,CASSLFAGAGEAFF,TGTGCCAGCAGTTTATTTGCGGGGGCGGGTGAAGCTTTCTTT
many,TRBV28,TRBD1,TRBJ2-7,CASSLLGQGAYEQYF,TGTGCCAGCAGTTTATTGGGACAGGGGGCCTACGAGCAGTACTTC
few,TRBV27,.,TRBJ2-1,CASSSRGTPYNEQFF,TGTGCCAGCAGTTCCCGAGGCACCCCCTACAATGAGCAGTTCTTC
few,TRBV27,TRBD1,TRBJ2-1,CASSPDRGPLNEQFF,TGTGCCAGCAGCCCAGACAGGGGGCCTCTCAATGAGCAGTTCTTC
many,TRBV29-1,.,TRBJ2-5,CSVSIGQETQYF,TGCAGCGTTTCGATCGGCCAAGAGACCCAGTACTTC
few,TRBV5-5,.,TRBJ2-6,CASSLETSSGANVLTF,TGTGCCAGCAGCCTAGAAACATCCTCTGGGGCCAACGTCCTGACTTTC
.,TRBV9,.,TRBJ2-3,CASSPGTETQYF,TGTGCCAGCAGCCCTGGCACAGAAACGCAGTATTTT
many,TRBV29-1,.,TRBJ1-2,CSVAASGYGYTF,TGCAGCGTTGCGGCGTCCGGCTATGGCTACACCTTC
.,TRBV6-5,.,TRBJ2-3,CASIGVLGATDTQYF,TGTGCCAGCATTGGGGTCCTAGGGGCGACAGATACGCAGTATTTT
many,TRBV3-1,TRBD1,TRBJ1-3,CASSQRRGQGLFSGNTIYF,TGTGCCAGCAGCCAAAGGAGGGGACAGGGCCTGTTCTCTGGAAACACCATATATTTT
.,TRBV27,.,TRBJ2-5,CASGLWGETQYF,TGTGCCAGCGGACTCTGGGGGGAGACCCAGTACTTC
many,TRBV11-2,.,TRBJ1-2,CASSLTLKGQPYGYTF,TGTGCCAGCAGCTTAACTTTGAAAGGACAGCCCTATGGCTACACCTTC
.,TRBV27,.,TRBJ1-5,CASSSGQLSNQPQHF,TGTGCCAGCAGTTCCGGACAGCTTAGCAATCAGCCCCAGCATTTT
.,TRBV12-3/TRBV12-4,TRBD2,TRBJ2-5,CASSKGTSGGARETQYF,TGTGCCAGCAGTAAAGGGACTAGCGGGGGGGCCAGGGAGACCCAGTACTTC
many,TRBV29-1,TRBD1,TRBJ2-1,CSVSTGIRRGNEQFF,TGCAGCGTCTCGACAGGGATACGAAGGGGCAATGAGCAGTTCTTC
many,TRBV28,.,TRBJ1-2,CAIKRAGNEGYTF,TGTGCCATAAAGCGGGCAGGGAACGAGGGCTACACCTTC
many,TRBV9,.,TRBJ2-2,CASSGGAVIFNTGELFF,TGTGCCAGCAGTGGGGGAGCGGTAATCTTTAACACCGGGGAGCTGTTTTTT
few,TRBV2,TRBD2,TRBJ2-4,CARALAARAKNIQYF,TGTGCCAGGGCACTAGCGGCTAGAGCCAAAAACATTCAGTACTTC
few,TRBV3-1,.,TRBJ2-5,CASSQGARETQYF,TGTGCCAGCAGCCAAGGAGCTAGAGAGACCCAGTACTTC
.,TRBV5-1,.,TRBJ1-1,CASSYTVTTEAFF,TGCGCCAGCAGCTATACAGTAACCACTGAAGCTTTCTTT
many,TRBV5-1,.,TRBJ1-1,CASSLTGLNTEAFF,TGCGCCAGCAGCTTGACAGGTTTGAACACTGAAGCTTTCTTT
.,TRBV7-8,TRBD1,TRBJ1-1,CASSFWTGENTEAFF,TGTGCCAGCAGCTTCTGGACAGGAGAGAACACTGAAGCTTTCTTT
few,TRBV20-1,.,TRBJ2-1,CSALNHYNEQFF,TGCAGTGCTCTTAACCACTACAATGAGCAGTTCTTC
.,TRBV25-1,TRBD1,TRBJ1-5,CASTYRGNQPQHF,TGTGCCAGCACTTACAGGGGGAATCAGCCCCAGCATTTT
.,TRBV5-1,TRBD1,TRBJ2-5,CASSLDRGEETQYF,TGCGCCAGCAGCTTGGACAGGGGAGAAGAGACCCAGTACTTC
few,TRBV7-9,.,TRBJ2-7,CASSGRSEQYF,TGTGCCAGCAGCGGCCGATCCGAGCAGTACTTC
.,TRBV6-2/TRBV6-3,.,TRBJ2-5,CASSYWQQETQYF,TGTGCCAGCAGTTACTGGCAACAAGAGACCCAGTACTTC